The source of this T cell receptor beta chain is a study of cytomegalovirus exposure and HLA in healthy donors. Turning to the study itself: The roughly 670 first-cohort repertoires shared a platform with the 100 to 150 validation repertoires, as reported in a later analysis.

Assay: immunoSEQ multiplex PCR; the TCRdb copy retains only in-frame clones and omits some. The data show some 130,000 clones, with around 80% seen just once and 25% to 30% held by the top ten. The V gene's germline CDR1 is SEHNR and CDR2 FQNEAQ (reference sequence). This CDR3 contains 14 residues. The V and J ends lost 6 bases and 4 bases, in that order; junction bases with no gene match: 2. In regard to this clone: Antigen: not known.

General observations from the study: The authors enumerated roughly 180 TCR beta chains as linked to cytomegalovirus. Researchers reported that three CMV-associated chains were confirmed in vitro as CMV antigen-specific.

This TCR derives from a young man in good health and CMV-seropositive. J is TRBJ2-3 and V is TRBV7-9; TRBD2 matches at 12 bases. The specimen sequenced was PBMCs. The CDR3 DNA follows: TGTGCCAGCAGGGCTAGCGGGGGGGCAGATACGCAGTATTTT. As protein: CASRASGGADTQYF.